This T cell receptor beta chain was found in a study of shared clonotypes between healthy human individuals. Across the study: Each donor's CD8 memory used one plate, CD8 naive two, each CD4 subset three. Study conclusions and caveats: Naive subsets, compared against memory subsets, generally had larger estimated richness values.

The study enrolled healthy HIV-negative adults without recent acute infections or vaccinations as donors. V was trimmed by 1 base and J by 6 bases, leaving 13 bases between them. This CDR3 is built from 15 residues. Per the germline V gene, CDR1 is SGHRS and CDR2 is YFSETQ. Concerning this clone: No antigen is known for it.

In replicate PCRs of sorted subsets, around 200 ng DNA, tens of thousands of T cell genomes, was used. Profiling relied on immunoSEQ multiplex PCR, and the TCRdb table lists in-frame clones only, not all of them. The table records approximately 2.5 million clones, approximately 93% of them present only once. The material sequenced was naive CD4+ T cells from PBMCs. Noted subset: CD45RA+ positively selected. The chain has TRBV5-1 and TRBJ2-2, with a possible D match to TRBD1 (5 bases). This sequence originates from a man between 18 and 29 years old in good health. Some clones in this sample may be carry-over from other donors' samples. The CDR3, as DNA: TGCGCCAGCAGCTTGACCCCAGGGTCAGCCGGGGAGCTGTTTTTT. This encodes CASSLTPGSAGELFF.